This T cell receptor beta chain was retrieved from a study of blood T cell repertoires in COVID-19. Study-wide context: Acute and convalescent COVID-19 specimens originated in the United States, Italy and Spain. From T cells, B-cell-depleted T cells, or PBMCs came the material, which was cDNA or gDNA.

Per the authors' pipeline: Amplification of reference gene primers was used by the study to estimate nucleated cell counts. Sequencing used immunoSEQ multiplex PCR; TCRdb keeps in-frame clones, though not all of them. The D gene and trimming were derived from the DNA, and the V and J assignments and clone size from that table. Of about 210,000 clones listed, 83% are singletons. V lost 5 bases and J lost 2, with 11 bases in between. Germline CDR1 and CDR2: LNHDA and SQIVND (reference sequence). This CDR3 contains 14 residues. This clonotype was obtained from a man in his forties or fifties with active or convalescent COVID-19. The sequenced material came from peripheral blood. This sequence joins TRBV19 and TRBJ2-3; D perhaps matches TRBD2 (5 bases). CDR3 sequence: CASSPGSITDTQYF. Here the CDR3 DNA reads TGTGCCAGTAGTCCGGGGAGCATCACAGATACGCAGTATTTT.